This entry lists 2 T cell receptor beta chains sequenced from one sample in a study of blood T cell repertoires in COVID-19. TCRdb's table, derived via immunoSEQ multiplex PCR, lists solely in-frame clones and lacks some. The table has roughly 200,000 clones, nearly 90% seen once. What was sequenced was peripheral blood. These receptor sequences come from a man aged 45-65 years with acute or convalescent COVID-19.

This rearrangement joins TRBV20-1 to TRBJ2-5; 7 bases line up with TRBD1. V dropped 3 bases and J dropped 5; count of bases not matched to a gene: 9. Per germline, CDR1 DFQATT and CDR2 SNEGSKA (reference sequence). This CDR3 is built from 14 residues. The CDR3 region has the DNA TGCAGTGCTAGTGAGAGGGGGCGCGGGGAGACCCAGTACTTC. This encodes CSASERGRGETQYF.

J is TRBJ2-1 and V is TRBV7-9, with 9 bases fitting TRBD2. The length of the CDR3 is 15 residues. CDR1 is SEHNR and CDR2 is FQNEAQ in the germline V gene (reference sequence). Losses at the gene ends were 5 bases for V and 4 bases for J; bases not matched to a gene: 6. The CDR3 loop reads CASSLTSGRYNEQFF. The DNA of the CDR3 is TGTGCCAGCAGCCTGACTAGCGGTCGATACAATGAGCAGTTCTTC.